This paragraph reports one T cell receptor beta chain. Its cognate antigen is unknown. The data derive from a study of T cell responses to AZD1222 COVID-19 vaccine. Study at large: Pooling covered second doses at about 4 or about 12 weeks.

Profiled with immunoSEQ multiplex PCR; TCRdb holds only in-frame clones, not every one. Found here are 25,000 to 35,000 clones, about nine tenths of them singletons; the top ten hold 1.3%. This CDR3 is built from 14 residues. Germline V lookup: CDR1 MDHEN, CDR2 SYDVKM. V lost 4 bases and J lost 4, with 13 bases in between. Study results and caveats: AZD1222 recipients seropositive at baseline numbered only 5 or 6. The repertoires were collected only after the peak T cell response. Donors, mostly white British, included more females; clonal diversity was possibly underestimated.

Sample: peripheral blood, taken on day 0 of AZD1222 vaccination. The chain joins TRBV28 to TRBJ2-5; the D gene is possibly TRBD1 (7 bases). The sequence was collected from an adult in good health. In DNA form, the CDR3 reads TGTGCCAGCAGTTGGGACTCAGGGGGAGAGACCCAGTACTTC. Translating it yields CASSWDSGGETQYF. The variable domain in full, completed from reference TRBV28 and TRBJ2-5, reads DVKVTQSSRYLVKRTGEKVFLECVQDMDHENMFWYRQDPGLGLRLIYFSYDVKMKEKGDIPEGYSVSREKKERFSLILESASTNQTSMYLCASSWDSGGETQYFGPGTRLLVL.